The sequence of this TCR beta chain was determined in a study of T-cell memory formation after mild COVID-19. Study details: TCR clusters were largely donor specific.

V gave up 3 bases and J gave up 3 bases, with 12 bases separating them. This CDR3 spans 15 amino acids. Germline V gene sequence: CDR1 LNHDA, CDR2 SQIVND (reference sequence). TCRdb re-called the 5' RACE reads with MiXCR, one entry per CDR3 protein. This table has around 30,000 distinct CDR3 sequences, around 10% appearing once. Sequenced: PBMCs or a T cell subset sorted from them (not recorded which). This rearrangement joins TRBV19 to TRBJ1-5; D call uncertain. This TCR came from an adult woman who had mild COVID-19 (a few samples of this study predate the infection). Cell type and time point are not known. The CDR3 region is CASSILDGNNQPQHF. Here the CDR3 DNA reads TGTGCCAGTAGTATCCTCGACGGAAACAATCAGCCCCAGCATTTT.